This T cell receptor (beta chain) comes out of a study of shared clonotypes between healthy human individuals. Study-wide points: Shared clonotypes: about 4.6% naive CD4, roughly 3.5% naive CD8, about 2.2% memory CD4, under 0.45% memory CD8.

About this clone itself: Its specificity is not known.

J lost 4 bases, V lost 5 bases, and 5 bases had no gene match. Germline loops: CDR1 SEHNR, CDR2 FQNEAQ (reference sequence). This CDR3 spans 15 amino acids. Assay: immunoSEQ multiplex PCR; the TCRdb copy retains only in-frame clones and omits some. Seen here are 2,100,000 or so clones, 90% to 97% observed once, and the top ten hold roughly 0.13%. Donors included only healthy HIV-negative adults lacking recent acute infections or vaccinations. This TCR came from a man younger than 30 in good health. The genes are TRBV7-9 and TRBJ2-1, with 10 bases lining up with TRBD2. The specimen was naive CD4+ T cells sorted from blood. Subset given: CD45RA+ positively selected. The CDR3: CASSPTSGSYNEQFF. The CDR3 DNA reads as TGTGCCAGCAGCCCGACTAGCGGGTCGTACAATGAGCAGTTCTTC.